The entry that follows covers one TCR beta chain sequence. This sample stems from a study of blood T cell repertoires in COVID-19. The CDR3 consists of 17 residues. From germline, CDR1 is PRHDT and CDR2 FYEKMQ (reference sequence). Trimming cost V 3 bases and J 1 base, with 18 bases left between them. The table came from immunoSEQ multiplex PCR; TCRdb's copy has only in-frame clones and leaves some out. Among 130,000 to 150,000 clones listed, roughly 90% were seen once. J is TRBJ1-2 and V is TRBV13; no clear D. The receptor's source is a man aged 50 to 59 with active or convalescent COVID-19. Sample: peripheral blood. The CDR3 nucleotides read TGTGCCAGCAGCTTTTGGACGCGAGGGTCCGTTAACTATGGCTACACCTTC. Translating gives CASSFWTRGSVNYGYTF.